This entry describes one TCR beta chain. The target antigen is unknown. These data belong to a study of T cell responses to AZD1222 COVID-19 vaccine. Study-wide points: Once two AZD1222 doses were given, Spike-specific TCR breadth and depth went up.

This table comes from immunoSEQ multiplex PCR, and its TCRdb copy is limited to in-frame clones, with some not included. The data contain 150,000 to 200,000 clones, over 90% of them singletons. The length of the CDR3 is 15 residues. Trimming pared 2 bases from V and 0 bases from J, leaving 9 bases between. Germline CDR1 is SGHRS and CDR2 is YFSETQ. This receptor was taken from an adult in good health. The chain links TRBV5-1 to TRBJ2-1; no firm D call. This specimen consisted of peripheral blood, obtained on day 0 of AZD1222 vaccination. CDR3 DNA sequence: TGCGCCAGCAGCTTACCCAAGAGCTCCTACAATGAGCAGTTCTTC. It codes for CASSLPKSSYNEQFF.